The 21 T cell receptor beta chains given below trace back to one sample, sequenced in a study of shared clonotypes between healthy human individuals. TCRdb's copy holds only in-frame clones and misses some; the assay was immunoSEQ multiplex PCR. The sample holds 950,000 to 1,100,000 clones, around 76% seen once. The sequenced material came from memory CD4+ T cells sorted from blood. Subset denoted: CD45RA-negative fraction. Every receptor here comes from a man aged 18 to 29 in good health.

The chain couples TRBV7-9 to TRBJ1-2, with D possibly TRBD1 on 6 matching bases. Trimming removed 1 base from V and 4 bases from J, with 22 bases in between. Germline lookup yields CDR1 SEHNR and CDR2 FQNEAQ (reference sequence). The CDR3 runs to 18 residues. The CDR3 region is CASSLELGRGGISYGYTF. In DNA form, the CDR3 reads TGTGCCAGCAGCTTAGAACTCGGCAGGGGAGGGATTAGCTATGGCTACACCTTC.

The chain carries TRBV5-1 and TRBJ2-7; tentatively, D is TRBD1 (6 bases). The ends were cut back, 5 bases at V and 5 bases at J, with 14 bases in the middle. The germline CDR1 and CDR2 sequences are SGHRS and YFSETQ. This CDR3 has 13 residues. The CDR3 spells CASRPTGGHEQYF. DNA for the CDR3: TGCGCCAGCAGACCGACAGGCGGCCACGAGCAGTACTTC.

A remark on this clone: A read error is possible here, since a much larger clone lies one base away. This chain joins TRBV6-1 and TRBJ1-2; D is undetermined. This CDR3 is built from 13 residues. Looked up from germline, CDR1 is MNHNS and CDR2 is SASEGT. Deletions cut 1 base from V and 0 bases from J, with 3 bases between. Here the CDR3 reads CASSEGPNYGYTF. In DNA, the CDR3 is TGTGCCAGCAGTGAAGGACCTAACTATGGCTACACCTTC.

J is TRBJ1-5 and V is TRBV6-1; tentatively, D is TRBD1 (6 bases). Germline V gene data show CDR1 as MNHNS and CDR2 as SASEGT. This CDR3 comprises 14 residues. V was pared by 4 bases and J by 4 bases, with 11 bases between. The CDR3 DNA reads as TGTGCCAGCAGTGGCCAGGGGCCTAATCAGCCCCAGCATTTT. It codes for CASSGQGPNQPQHF.

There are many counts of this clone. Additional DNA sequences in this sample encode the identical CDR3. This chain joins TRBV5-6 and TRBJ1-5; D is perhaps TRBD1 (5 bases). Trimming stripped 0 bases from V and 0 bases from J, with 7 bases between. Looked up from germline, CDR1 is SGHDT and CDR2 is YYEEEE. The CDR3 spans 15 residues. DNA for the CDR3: TGTGCCAGCAGCTTGGGGGGGTTTAGCAATCAGCCCCAGCATTTT. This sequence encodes CASSLGGFSNQPQHF.

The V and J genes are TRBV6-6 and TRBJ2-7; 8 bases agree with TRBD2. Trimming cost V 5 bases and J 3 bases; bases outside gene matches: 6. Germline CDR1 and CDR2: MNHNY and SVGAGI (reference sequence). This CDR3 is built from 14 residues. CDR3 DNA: TGTGCCAGCAGTGCGGGGGGATCCCTCTACGAGCAGTACTTC. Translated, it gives CASSAGGSLYEQYF.

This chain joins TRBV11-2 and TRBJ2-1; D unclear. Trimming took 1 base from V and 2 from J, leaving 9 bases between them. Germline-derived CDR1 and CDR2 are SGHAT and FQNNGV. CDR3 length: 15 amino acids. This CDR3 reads CASSLGDRPYNEQFF. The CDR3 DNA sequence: TGTGCCAGCAGCTTAGGCGACCGGCCCTACAATGAGCAGTTCTTC. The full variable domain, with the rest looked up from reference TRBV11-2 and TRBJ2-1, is EAGVAQSPRYKIIEKRQSVAFWCNPISGHATLYWYQQILGQGPKLLIQFQNNGVVDDSQLPKDRFSAERLKGVDSTLKIQPAKLEDSAVYLCASSLGDRPYNEQFFGPGTRLTVL.

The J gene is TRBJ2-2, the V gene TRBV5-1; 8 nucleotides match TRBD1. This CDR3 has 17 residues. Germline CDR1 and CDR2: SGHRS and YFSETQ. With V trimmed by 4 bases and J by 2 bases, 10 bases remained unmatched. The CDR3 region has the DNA TGCGCCAGCAGCGCTCAGCCGACAGGGGAAAACACCGGGGAGCTGTTTTTT. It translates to CASSAQPTGENTGELFF.

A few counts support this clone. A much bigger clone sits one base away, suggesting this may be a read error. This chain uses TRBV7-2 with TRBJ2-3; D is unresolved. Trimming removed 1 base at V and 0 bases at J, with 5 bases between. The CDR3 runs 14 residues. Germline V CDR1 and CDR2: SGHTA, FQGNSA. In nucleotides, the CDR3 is TGTGCCAGCAGCTTAGGGGCTAGCACAGATACGCAGTATTTT. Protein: CASSLGASTDTQYF.

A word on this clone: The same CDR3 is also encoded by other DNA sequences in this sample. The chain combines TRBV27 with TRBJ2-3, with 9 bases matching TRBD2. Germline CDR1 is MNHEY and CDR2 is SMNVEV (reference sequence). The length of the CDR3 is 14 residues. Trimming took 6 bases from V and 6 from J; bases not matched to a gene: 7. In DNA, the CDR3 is TGTGCCAGCAGACTGGCGGGAGGGCCGGATACGCAGTATTTT. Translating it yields CASRLAGGPDTQYF.

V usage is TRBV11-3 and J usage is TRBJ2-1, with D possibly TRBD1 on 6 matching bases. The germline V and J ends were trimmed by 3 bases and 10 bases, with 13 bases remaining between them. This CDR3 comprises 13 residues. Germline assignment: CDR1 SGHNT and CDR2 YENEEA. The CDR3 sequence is CASSLGALAEQFF. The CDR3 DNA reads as TGTGCCAGCAGCTTGGGGGCCCTTGCCGAGCAGTTCTTC.

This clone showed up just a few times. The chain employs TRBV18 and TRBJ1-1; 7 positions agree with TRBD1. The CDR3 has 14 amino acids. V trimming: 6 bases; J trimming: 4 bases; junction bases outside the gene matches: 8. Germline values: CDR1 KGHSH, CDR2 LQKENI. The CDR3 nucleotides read TGTGCCAGCTCTCTGGGGACAGAAGTCACTGAAGCTTTCTTT. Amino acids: CASSLGTEVTEAFF.

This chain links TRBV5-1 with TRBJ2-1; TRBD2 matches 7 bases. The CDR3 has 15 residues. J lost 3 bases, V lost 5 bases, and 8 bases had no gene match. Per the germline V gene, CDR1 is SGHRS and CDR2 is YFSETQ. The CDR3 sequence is CASRPSGGGYNEQFF. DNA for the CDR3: TGCGCCAGCAGGCCGTCGGGAGGCGGCTACAATGAGCAGTTCTTC.

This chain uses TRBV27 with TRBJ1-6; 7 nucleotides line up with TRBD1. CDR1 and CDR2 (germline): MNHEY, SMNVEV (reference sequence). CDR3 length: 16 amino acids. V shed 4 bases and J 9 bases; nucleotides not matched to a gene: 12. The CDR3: CASSSLIRDRGSPLHF. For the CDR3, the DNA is TGTGCCAGCAGTTCATTAATCCGGGACAGAGGTTCACCCCTCCACTTT.

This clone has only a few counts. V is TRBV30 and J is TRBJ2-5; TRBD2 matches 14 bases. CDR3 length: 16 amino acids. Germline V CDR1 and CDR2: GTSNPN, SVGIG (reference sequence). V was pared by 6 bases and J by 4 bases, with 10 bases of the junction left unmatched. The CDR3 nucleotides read TGTGCCTGTACCGGGACTAGCGGGAGTTCTGGAGAGACCCAGTACTTC. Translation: CACTGTSGSSGETQYF.

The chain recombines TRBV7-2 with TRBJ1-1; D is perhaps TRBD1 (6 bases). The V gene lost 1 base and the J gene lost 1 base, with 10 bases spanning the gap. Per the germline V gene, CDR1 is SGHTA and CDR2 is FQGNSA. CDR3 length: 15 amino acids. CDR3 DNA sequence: TGTGCCAGCAGCTTAGTCCTGGGGGCGAACACTGAAGCTTTCTTT. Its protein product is CASSLVLGANTEAFF.

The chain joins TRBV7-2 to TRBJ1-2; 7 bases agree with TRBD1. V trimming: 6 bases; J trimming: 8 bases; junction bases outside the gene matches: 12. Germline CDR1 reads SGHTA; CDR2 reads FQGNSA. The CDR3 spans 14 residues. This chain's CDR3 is CASRIGQDPVGYTF. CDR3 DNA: TGTGCCAGCAGGATTGGACAGGACCCGGTAGGCTACACCTTC.

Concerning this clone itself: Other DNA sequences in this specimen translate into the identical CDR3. The DNA of the CDR3 is TGTGCCTGGAGTGTGCGGGTAGGGACTGAAGCTTTCTTT. Protein: CAWSVRVGTEAFF. The chain carries TRBV30 and TRBJ1-1; D ambiguous. CDR1 and CDR2 (germline): GTSNPN, SVGIG (reference sequence). The CDR3 is made up of 13 amino acids. V lost 0 bases and J 5 bases, leaving 10 bases between the germline ends.

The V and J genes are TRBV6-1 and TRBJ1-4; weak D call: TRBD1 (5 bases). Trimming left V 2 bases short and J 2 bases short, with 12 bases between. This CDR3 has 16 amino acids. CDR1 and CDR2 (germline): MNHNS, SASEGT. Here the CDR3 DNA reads TGTGCCAGCAGTGAAATGTCAGGGATTACTAATGAAAAACTGTTTTTT. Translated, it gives CASSEMSGITNEKLFF.

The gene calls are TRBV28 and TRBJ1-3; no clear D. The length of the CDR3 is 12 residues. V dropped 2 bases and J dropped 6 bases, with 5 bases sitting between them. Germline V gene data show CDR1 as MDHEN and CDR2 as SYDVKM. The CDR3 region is CASSLRANTIYF. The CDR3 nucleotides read TGTGCCAGCAGTTTAAGGGCAAACACCATATATTTT.

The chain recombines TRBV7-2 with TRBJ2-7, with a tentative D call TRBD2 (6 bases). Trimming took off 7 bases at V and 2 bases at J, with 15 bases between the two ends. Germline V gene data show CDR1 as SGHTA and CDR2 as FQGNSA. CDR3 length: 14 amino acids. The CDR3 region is CASTPGASAYEQYF. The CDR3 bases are TGTGCCAGCACCCCTGGGGCTAGCGCCTACGAGCAGTACTTC.